This TCR beta chain comes out of a study of T cells in Graves' hyperthyroidism and ophthalmopathy. Study-level information: The authors collected peripheral blood at initial diagnosis, before any treatment.

The CDR3 totals 14 residues. Trimming removed 2 bases from V and 8 bases from J; junction bases left unmatched: 6. In germline, CDR1 is SGHRS, CDR2 YFSETQ. Study-wide results and caveats: Stable hyperthyroidism and ophthalmopathy were separated using 13 V-J signatures.

This clonotype was picked up many times. Antigen unknown. RNA transcripts yielded amplified TCR beta CDR3 regions. Carried out on the TCR CDR3, a first-round RT-PCR used the HTBI primer set. TCRdb redid the calling of the multiplex PCR reads with MiXCR, one entry per CDR3 protein. The sample records roughly 650,000 distinct CDR3 sequences, about 16% being singletons. Duration under 3 months, a NOSPECS grade of at least 4, and a Clinical Activity Score of at least 3 characterized the ophthalmopathy patients. Clinical symptoms, serum thyroxine and TRAb, thyroid ultrasound and orbital computed tomography were used for the diagnoses.

The clonotype was recovered from a middle-aged woman with Graves' ophthalmopathy. This chain uses TRBV5-1 with TRBJ1-2; TRBD1 agrees at 10 bases. What was sequenced was blood. CDR3 sequence reads: CASSLSDRGQGYTF. CDR3 nucleotide sequence: TGCGCCAGCAGCTTATCCGACAGGGGGCAAGGCTACACCTTC. The whole variable domain, remainder taken from reference TRBV5-1 and TRBJ1-2, is KAGVTQTPRYLIKTRGQQVTLSCSPISGHRSVSWYQQTPGQGLQFLFEYFSETQRNKGNFPGRFSGRQFSNSRSEMNVSTLELGDSALYLCASSLSDRGQGYTFGSGTRLTVV.